This TCR beta chain was recovered during a study of blood T cell repertoires in COVID-19. This CDR3 contains 14 residues. Germline V lookup: CDR1 SEHNR, CDR2 FQNEAQ (reference sequence). V lost 5 bases to trimming and J lost 6 bases, with 16 bases between them. The data were produced by immunoSEQ multiplex PCR, yet TCRdb's version contains in-frame clones alone and is incomplete. The sample has roughly 160,000 clones; 84% are singletons. The V gene is TRBV7-9, the J gene TRBJ2-5, with D perhaps TRBD2 (6 bases). This clonotype was sampled from a man between 65 and 85 years old with active or convalescent COVID-19. The material sequenced was peripheral blood. The DNA of the CDR3 is TGTGCCAGCAGCCTCAATTCGGGGGAGAAGACCCAGTACTTC. This sequence encodes CASSLNSGEKTQYF.